A selection of T cell receptor beta chains follows, all from one sample in a study of blood T cell repertoires in COVID-19. Sequencing was performed with immunoSEQ multiplex PCR; in TCRdb, only in-frame clones are kept and a portion is missing. Among tens of thousands of clones listed, 85% to 90% were seen once. Material for sequencing was peripheral blood. These receptors were collected from a human donor with active COVID-19. The donor label of this sample is uncertain. Both conserved end residues are part of each CDR3. Each record gives: clone size, V gene, D gene, J gene, CDR3 DNA, CDR3 protein. The D gene is left open where the match is weak. Rows give clone size only sometimes, using once, few, many, or a class for an expanded clone.

>.|TRBV9|.|TRBJ2-5
TGTGCCAGCAACCCCGGCGGGGCGGGGAAGTATACCCAGTACTTC
CASNPGGAGKYTQYF
>.|TRBV5-5|.|TRBJ2-5
TGTGCCAGCAGCGCTCTCGGGACTCCGAGGTTGGAGACCCAGTACTTC
CASSALGTPRLETQYF
>.|TRBV29-1|TRBD2|TRBJ2-3
TGCAGCGTTGTGGCTAGCGGGAGGTTAACAGATACGCAGTATTTT
CSVVASGRLTDTQYF
>.|TRBV5-1|TRBD2|TRBJ2-5
TGCGCCAGCAGGAGACTAGCGGGGGGTCAAGAGACCCAGTACTTC
CASRRLAGGQETQYF
>.|TRBV30|TRBD2|TRBJ2-7
TGTGCCTGGAGTGCGACTAGCGGGAGTTACGAGCAGTACTTC
CAWSATSGSYEQYF
>.|TRBV5-1|.|TRBJ2-5
TGCGCCAGCAGCTTGGGGACAGACCAAGAGACCCAGTACTTC
CASSLGTDQETQYF
>.|TRBV6-2/TRBV6-3|TRBD1|TRBJ2-7
TGTGCCAGCAGTAAGCAGGGGGTTTTCTCCTACGAGCAGTACTTC
CASSKQGVFSYEQYF
>.|TRBV12-3/TRBV12-4|.|TRBJ1-2
TGTGCCAGCAGCCCCACTCGAGACTATGGCTACACCTTC
CASSPTRDYGYTF
>.|TRBV7-6|TRBD2|TRBJ2-7
TGTGCCAGCAGCTTAGTTCCCCGCGGGGGGCACGAGCAGTACTTC
CASSLVPRGGHEQYF
>.|TRBV12-5|TRBD1|TRBJ1-2
TGTGCTAGTGGTTTAGCCCCCGGGACAGGGGAAGGAAACTATGGCTACACCTTC
CASGLAPGTGEGNYGYTF
>.|TRBV3-1/TRBV3-2|.|TRBJ1-2
TGTGCCAGCAGCCAAGATCTAGCCCTCTATGGCTACACCTTC
CASSQDLALYGYTF
>.|TRBV7-3|.|TRBJ2-2
TGTGCCAGCAGCTTAACGGGGACTGGGGGCGGGGAGCTGTTTTTT
CASSLTGTGGGELFF
>.|TRBV29-1|.|TRBJ2-1
TGCAGCGTTGGGAGGGGGGGTTCCTACAATGAGCAGTTCTTC
CSVGRGGSYNEQFF
>.|TRBV7-6|TRBD2|TRBJ2-3
TGTGCCAGCAGCCCCGACCCATGGCGGGGGAGCACAGATACGCAGTATTTT
CASSPDPWRGSTDTQYF
>.|TRBV29-1|TRBD1|TRBJ1-1
TGCAGCGTTGGGCAGGGGGCTGAAGCTTTCTTT
CSVGQGAEAFF
>.|TRBV7-2|TRBD1|TRBJ2-6
TGTGCCAGCAGCTTAGCAGGGGGCGCGAGTGGGGCCAACGTCCTGACTTTC
CASSLAGGASGANVLTF
>.|TRBV5-1|.|TRBJ2-2
TGCGCCAGCAGGCGCCTCGAGAACACCGGGGAGCTGTTTTTT
CASRRLENTGELFF
>.|TRBV27|TRBD1|TRBJ2-7
TGTGCCAGCAGTTTCTCCGCCGGGACAGGGTTCAACGAGCAGTACTTC
CASSFSAGTGFNEQYF
>.|TRBV21-1|.|TRBJ1-2
TGTGCCAGCAGCACGACGACAGGCCCAAAAACCTATGGCTACACCTTC
CASSTTTGPKTYGYTF
>.|TRBV11-2|.|TRBJ1-2
TGTGCCAGCAGGGACAACCACTATGGCTACACCTTC
CASRDNHYGYTF
>.|TRBV6-6|.|TRBJ2-1
TGCGCCAGCAGTTATAGGCTCGACAAGAATGAGCAGTTCTTC
CASSYRLDKNEQFF
>.|TRBV6-2/TRBV6-3|TRBD1|TRBJ2-6
TGTGCCAGCAGTTACTCGAAGACAGGGTGGCCTGGGGCCAACGTCCTGACTTTC
CASSYSKTGWPGANVLTF
>.|TRBV6-5|.|TRBJ1-1
TGTGCCAGCTTCTCGCCAGCAGGGCACACTGAAGCTTTCTTT
CASFSPAGHTEAFF
>once|TRBV4-1|.|TRBJ2-7
TGCGCCAGCAGCCAGCCCCAAGAGGGATTCTACGAGCAGTACTTC
CASSQPQEGFYEQYF
>.|TRBV27|.|TRBJ1-3
TGTGCCAGCAGTTTGACAAGGGGGGGAAACACCATATATTTT
CASSLTRGGNTIYF
>.|TRBV6-1|TRBD2|TRBJ2-3
TGTGCCAGCAGTCTGAGCGGGACTTTTACAGATACGCAGTATTTT
CASSLSGTFTDTQYF
>.|TRBV18|TRBD2|TRBJ2-1
TGTGCCAGCCGTCTGCCTAGCGGGAGTTTCAACAGCAATGAGCAGTTCTTC
CASRLPSGSFNSNEQFF
>.|TRBV12-5|TRBD2|TRBJ2-5
TGTGCTAGTGGCACTCCGACTAGCGGGGTCCAAGAGACCCAGTACTTC
CASGTPTSGVQETQYF
>.|TRBV7-2|.|TRBJ2-3
TGTGCCAGCAGCGCACGGGCAGGGAGCACAGATACGCAGTATTTT
CASSARAGSTDTQYF
>.|TRBV30|.|TRBJ2-4
TGTGCCTGGAGTGTAAGGGGGGCCAAAAACATTCAGTACTTC
CAWSVRGAKNIQYF
>.|TRBV18|TRBD2|TRBJ2-3
TGTGCCAGCTCACCTCTTAGCGGGGGGGCAGATACGCAGTATTTT
CASSPLSGGADTQYF
>once|TRBV27|.|TRBJ2-1
TGTGCCAGCGGGGGCCGTGGGCTTGAGCAGTTCTTC
CASGGRGLEQFF
>.|TRBV7-9|.|TRBJ2-5
TGTGCCAGCAGCGACGACAGGACCCAAGAGACCCAGTACTTC
CASSDDRTQETQYF
>.|TRBV3-1/TRBV3-2|.|TRBJ2-1
TGTGTCAGCAGCCAAGGGCGGCACTCCTACAATGAGCAGTTCTTC
CVSSQGRHSYNEQFF
>.|TRBV13|.|TRBJ2-2
TGTGCCAGCAGCTTAGGTTCGCAAACAACCGGGGAGCTGTTTTTT
CASSLGSQTTGELFF
>.|TRBV28|.|TRBJ2-4
TGTGCCAGCAGTTTGGGCAGGCAGACTAGTCTAGCCAAAAACATTCAGTACTTC
CASSLGRQTSLAKNIQYF
>.|TRBV2|.|TRBJ2-3
TGTGCCAGCAGTTCCCCGGAGGGGGCGCGGTATGATACGCAGTATTTT
CASSSPEGARYDTQYF
>.|TRBV3-1/TRBV3-2|.|TRBJ1-6
TGTGCCAGTCGCACAGGTGATAATTCACCCCTCCACTTT
CASRTGDNSPLHF
>.|TRBV5-6|TRBD2|TRBJ2-2
TGTGCCAGCAGCCTGGGACTAGCGGGGAACACCGGGGAGCTGTTTTTT
CASSLGLAGNTGELFF
>.|TRBV28|TRBD1|TRBJ2-5
TGTGCCAGCAGGCTCGTCGACAGGGGCGGAGAGACCCAGTACTTC
CASRLVDRGGETQYF
>.|TRBV30|TRBD1|TRBJ1-6
TGTGCCTGGAGTACCGACAGGGAGACCCTCCACTTT
CAWSTDRETLHF